What follows are 2 T cell receptor beta chains derived from one specimen sequenced in a study of technical replicates of blood from several donors. Clones were sequenced by immunoSEQ multiplex PCR, and TCRdb holds only the in-frame ones, with some missing. The sample holds 50,000 to 55,000 clones, roughly 84% seen once. Material: PBMCs. Receptors were obtained from a human donor in good health. Some clones in this sample may be carry-over from other donors' samples.

This clone was seen only once. The sample holds other DNA sequences that translate to the same CDR3. The chain combines TRBV7-9 with TRBJ2-7; 10 bases map to TRBD2. CDR1 is SEHNR and CDR2 is FQNEAQ in the germline V gene (reference sequence). CDR3 length equals 15 residues. Losses at the gene ends were 0 bases for V and 2 bases for J; bases not matched to a gene: 1. CDR3 sequence: CASSLASGGTYEQYF. Written as DNA, the CDR3 is TGTGCCAGCAGCTTAGCTAGCGGGGGGACCTACGAGCAGTACTTC.

The CDR3 region is CASSKGLAEQYF. The CDR3 coding sequence is TGTGCCAGCTCAAAGGGGTTGGCGGAGCAGTACTTC. The chain couples TRBV18 to TRBJ2-7; the D gene is possibly TRBD1 (5 bases). Germline V gene data show CDR1 as KGHSH and CDR2 as LQKENI. This CDR3 has 12 amino acids. The V end was cut by 5 bases, the J end by 7 bases, with 12 bases between.